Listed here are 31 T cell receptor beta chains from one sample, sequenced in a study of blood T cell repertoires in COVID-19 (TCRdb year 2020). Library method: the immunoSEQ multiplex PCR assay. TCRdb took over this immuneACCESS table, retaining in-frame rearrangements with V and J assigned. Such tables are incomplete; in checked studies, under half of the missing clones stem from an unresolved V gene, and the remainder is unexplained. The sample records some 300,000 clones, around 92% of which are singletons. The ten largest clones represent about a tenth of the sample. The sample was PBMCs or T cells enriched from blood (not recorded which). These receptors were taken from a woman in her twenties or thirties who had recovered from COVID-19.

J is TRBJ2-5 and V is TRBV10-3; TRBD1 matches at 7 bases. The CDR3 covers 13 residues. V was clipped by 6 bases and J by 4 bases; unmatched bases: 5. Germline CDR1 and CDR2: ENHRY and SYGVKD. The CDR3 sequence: CAIRGTVGETQYF. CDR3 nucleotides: TGTGCCATCAGGGGGACAGTGGGAGAGACCCAGTACTTC.

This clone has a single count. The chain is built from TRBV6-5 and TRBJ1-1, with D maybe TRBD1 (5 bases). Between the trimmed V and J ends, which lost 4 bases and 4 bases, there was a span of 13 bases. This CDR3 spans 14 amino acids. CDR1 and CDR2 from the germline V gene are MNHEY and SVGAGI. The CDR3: CASSLGRESTEAFF. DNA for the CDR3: TGTGCCAGCAGTTTAGGCAGGGAAAGCACTGAAGCTTTCTTT.

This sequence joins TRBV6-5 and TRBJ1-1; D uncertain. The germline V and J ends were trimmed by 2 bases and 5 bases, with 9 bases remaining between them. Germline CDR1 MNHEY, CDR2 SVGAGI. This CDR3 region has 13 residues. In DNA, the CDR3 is TGTGCCAGCAGTTACCGAGAGTGGACTGAAGCTTTCTTT. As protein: CASSYREWTEAFF.

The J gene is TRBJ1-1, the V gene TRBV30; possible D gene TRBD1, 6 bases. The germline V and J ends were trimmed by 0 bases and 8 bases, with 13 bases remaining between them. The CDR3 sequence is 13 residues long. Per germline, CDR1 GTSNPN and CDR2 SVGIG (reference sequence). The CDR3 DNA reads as TGTGCCTGGAGTGTCCAGGGGTTTGAAGAAGCTTTCTTT. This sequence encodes CAWSVQGFEEAFF. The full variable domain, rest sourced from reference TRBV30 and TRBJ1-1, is SQTIHQWPATLVQPVGSPLSLECTVEGTSNPNLYWYRQAAGRGLQLLFYSVGIGQISSEVPQNLSASRPQDRQFILSSKKLLLSDSGFYLCAWSVQGFEEAFFGQGTRLTVV.

Here the CDR3 reads CASSSNAASLSYEQYF. In nucleotides, the CDR3 is TGCGCCAGCAGCTCCAACGCCGCTAGCCTCTCCTACGAGCAGTACTTC. The V and J genes are TRBV5-1 and TRBJ2-7, with D possibly TRBD2 on 5 matching bases. In germline, CDR1 is SGHRS, CDR2 YFSETQ. The CDR3 is 16 amino acids. V shed 3 bases and J shed 0 bases, with 16 bases lying between them.

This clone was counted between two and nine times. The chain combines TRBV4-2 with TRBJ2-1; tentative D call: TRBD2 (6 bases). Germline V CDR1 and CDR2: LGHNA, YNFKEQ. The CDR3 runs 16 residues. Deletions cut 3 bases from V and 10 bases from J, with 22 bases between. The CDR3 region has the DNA TGTGCCAGCAGCCAGGTACTAGCAGGCGGACTTGGGGAGCAGTTCTTC. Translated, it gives CASSQVLAGGLGEQFF.

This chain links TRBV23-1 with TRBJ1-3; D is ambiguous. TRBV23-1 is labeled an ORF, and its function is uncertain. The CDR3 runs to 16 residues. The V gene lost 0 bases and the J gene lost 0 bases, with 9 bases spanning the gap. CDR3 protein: CASSQSHCSSGNTIYF. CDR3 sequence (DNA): TGCGCCAGCAGTCAATCGCACTGTAGCTCTGGAAACACCATATATTTT.

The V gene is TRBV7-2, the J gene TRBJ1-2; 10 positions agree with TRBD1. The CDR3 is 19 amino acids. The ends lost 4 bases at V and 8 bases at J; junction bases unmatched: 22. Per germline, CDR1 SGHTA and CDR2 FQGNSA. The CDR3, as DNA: TGTGCCAGCAGCTATAGGGCCGGGACAGGGGAAGGGTCTTTCAGGGGCTACACCTTC. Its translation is CASSYRAGTGEGSFRGYTF.

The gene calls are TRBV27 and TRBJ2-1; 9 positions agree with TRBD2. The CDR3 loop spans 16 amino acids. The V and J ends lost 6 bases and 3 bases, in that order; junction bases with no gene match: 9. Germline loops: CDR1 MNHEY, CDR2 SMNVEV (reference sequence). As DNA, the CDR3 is TGTGCCAGCAGCCGGGGACTAGCTAGGAACTACAATGAGCAGTTCTTC. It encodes CASSRGLARNYNEQFF.

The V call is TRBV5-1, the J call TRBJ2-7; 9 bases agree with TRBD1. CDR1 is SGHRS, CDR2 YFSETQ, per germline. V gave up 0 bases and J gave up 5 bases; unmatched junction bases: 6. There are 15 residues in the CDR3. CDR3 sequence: CASSLGPGQGDEQYF. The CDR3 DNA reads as TGCGCCAGCAGCTTGGGACCGGGACAGGGCGACGAGCAGTACTTC.

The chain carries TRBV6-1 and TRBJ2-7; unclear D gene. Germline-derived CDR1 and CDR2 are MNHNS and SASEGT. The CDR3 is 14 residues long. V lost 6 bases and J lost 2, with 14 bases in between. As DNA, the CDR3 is TGTGCCAGCAGCGACGGGTGGCAGACCTACGAGCAGTACTTC. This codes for CASSDGWQTYEQYF.

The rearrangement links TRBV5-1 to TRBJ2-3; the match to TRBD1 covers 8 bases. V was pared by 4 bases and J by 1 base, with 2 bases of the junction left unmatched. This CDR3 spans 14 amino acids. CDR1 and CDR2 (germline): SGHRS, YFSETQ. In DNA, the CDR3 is TGCGCCAGCAGCGCGGGACAGGGCACAGATACGCAGTATTTT. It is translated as CASSAGQGTDTQYF. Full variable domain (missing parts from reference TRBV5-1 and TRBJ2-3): KAGVTQTPRYLIKTRGQQVTLSCSPISGHRSVSWYQQTPGQGLQFLFEYFSETQRNKGNFPGRFSGRQFSNSRSEMNVSTLELGDSALYLCASSAGQGTDTQYFGPGTRLTVL.

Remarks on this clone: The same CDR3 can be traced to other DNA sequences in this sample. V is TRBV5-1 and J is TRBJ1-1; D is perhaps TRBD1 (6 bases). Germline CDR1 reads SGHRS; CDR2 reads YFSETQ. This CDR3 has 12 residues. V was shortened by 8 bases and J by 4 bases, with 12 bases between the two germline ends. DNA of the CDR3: TGCGCCAGTAGAACAGGGTCCACTGAAGCTTTCTTT. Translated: CASRTGSTEAFF.

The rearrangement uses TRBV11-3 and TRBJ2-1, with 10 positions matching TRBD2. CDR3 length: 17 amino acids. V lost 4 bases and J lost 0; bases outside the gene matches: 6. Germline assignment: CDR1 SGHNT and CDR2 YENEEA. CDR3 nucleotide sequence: TGTGCCAGCAGCTCAAGACTAGCGGGTGACTCCTACAATGAGCAGTTCTTC. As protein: CASSSRLAGDSYNEQFF.

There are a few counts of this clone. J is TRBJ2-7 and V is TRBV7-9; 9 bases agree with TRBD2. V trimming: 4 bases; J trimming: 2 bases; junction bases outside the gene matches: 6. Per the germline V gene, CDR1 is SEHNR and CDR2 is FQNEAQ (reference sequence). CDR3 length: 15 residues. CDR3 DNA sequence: TGTGCCAGCAGCTCCTCCTTAGCGGGAGCCTACGAGCAGTACTTC. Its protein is CASSSSLAGAYEQYF.

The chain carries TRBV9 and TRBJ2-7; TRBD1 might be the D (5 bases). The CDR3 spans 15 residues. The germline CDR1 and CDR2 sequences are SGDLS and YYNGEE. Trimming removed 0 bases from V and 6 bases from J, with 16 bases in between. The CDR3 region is CASSVEGRGTGEQYF. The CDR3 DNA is TGTGCCAGCAGCGTAGAGGGGCGAGGTACGGGCGAGCAGTACTTC.

CDR3 bases: TGTGCCAGTAGTATAGATTCGGCTAGCGGCGAGCAGTACTTC. Amino acids: CASSIDSASGEQYF. This rearrangement joins TRBV19 to TRBJ2-7, with 7 bases identical to TRBD2. Germline-derived CDR1 and CDR2 are LNHDA and SQIVND (reference sequence). V trimming: 0 bases; J trimming: 6 bases; junction bases outside the gene matches: 5. There are 14 residues in the CDR3.

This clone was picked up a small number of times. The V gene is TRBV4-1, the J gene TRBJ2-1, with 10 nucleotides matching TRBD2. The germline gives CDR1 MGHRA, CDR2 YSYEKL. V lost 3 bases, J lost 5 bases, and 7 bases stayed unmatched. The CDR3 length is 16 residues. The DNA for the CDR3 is TGCGCCAGCAGCCAGGGTTGGCTAGCGGGAGACAATGAGCAGTTCTTC. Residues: CASSQGWLAGDNEQFF.

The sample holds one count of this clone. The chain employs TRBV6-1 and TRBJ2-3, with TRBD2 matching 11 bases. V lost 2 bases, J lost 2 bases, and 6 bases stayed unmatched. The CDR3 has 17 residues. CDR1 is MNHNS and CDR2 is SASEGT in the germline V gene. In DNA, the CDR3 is TGTGCCAGCAGTGAACTAGCGGGAGGTGGTTTCACAGATACGCAGTATTTT. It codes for CASSELAGGGFTDTQYF.

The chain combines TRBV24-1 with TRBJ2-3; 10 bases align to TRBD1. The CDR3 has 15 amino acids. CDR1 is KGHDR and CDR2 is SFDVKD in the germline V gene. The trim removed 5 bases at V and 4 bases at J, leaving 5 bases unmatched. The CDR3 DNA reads TGTGCCACCAGTGTTGGACAGGGGGGCCCAGATACGCAGTATTTT. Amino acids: CATSVGQGGPDTQYF.

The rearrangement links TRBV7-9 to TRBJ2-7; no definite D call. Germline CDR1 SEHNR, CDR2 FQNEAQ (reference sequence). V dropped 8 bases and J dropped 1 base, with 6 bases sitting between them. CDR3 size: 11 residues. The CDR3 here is CASGLSYEQYF. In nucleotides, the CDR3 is TGTGCCAGCGGCCTTTCCTACGAGCAGTACTTC.

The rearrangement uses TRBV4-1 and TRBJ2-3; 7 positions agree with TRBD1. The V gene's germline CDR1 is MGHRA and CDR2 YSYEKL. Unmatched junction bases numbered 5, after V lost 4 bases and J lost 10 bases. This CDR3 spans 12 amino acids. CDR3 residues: CASSPRQGPQYF. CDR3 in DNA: TGCGCCAGCAGCCCCCGACAGGGACCGCAGTATTTT.

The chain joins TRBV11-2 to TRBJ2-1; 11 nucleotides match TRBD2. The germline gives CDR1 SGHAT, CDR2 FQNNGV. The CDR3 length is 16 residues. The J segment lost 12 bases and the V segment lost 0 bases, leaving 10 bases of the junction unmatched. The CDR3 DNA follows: TGTGCCAGCAGCTTAGATCTACTAGCGGGAGTTGTTGTGCAGTTCTTC. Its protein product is CASSLDLLAGVVVQFF.

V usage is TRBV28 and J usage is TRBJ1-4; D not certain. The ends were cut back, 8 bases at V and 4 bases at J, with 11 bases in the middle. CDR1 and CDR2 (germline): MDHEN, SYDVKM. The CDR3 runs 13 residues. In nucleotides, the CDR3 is TGTGCCAGCTGCGGCTCGATTAATGAAAAACTGTTTTTT. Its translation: CASCGSINEKLFF.

CDR3 bases: TGTGCCAGCAGCCAATTCCGAGGGCTTGACGGGGAGCTGTTTTTT. It is translated as CASSQFRGLDGELFF. V gene TRBV16 combines with J gene TRBJ2-2, with D tentatively TRBD2 (5 bases). V was clipped by 1 base and J by 7 bases, with 13 bases between them. Germline values: CDR1 KGHSY, CDR2 FQNENV. The CDR3 runs 15 residues.

The DNA of the CDR3 is TGTGCCAGCAGCTTGGGAGGCCAAGAGACCCAGTACTTC. This sequence encodes CASSLGGQETQYF. The chain has TRBV5-6 and TRBJ2-5; no definite D call. This CDR3 comprises 13 residues. Trimming removed 0 bases at V and 1 base at J, with 4 bases between. CDR1 SGHDT and CDR2 YYEEEE come from the germline V gene.

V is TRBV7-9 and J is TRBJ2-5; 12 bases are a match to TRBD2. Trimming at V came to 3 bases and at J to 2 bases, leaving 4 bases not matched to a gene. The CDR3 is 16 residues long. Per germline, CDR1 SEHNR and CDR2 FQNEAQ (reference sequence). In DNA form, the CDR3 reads TGTGCCAGCAGCTTCGGGACTAGCGGGCTACAAGAGACCCAGTACTTC. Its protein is CASSFGTSGLQETQYF.

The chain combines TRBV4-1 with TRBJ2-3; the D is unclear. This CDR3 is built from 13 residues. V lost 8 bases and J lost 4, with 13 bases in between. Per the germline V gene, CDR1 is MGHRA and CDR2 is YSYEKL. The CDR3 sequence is CASGFLGADTQYF. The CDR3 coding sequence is TGCGCCAGCGGATTCCTAGGCGCAGATACGCAGTATTTT.

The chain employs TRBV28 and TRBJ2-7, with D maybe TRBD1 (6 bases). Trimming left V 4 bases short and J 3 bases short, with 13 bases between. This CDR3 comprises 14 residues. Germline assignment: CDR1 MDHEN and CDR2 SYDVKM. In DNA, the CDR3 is TGTGCCAGCAGTTCGGGACAATCATTCTACGAGCAGTACTTC. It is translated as CASSSGQSFYEQYF.

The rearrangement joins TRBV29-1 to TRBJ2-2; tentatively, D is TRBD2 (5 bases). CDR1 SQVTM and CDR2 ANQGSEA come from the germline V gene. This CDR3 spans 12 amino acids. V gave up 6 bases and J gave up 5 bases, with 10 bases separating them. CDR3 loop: CSVGRGTGELFF. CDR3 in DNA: TGCAGCGTGGGTCGGGGAACCGGGGAGCTGTTTTTT.

The DNA of the CDR3 is TGTGCCAGCAGGCTCTCGGGGGACAGGACCTCCTACGAGCAGTACTTC. Translating gives CASRLSGDRTSYEQYF. The chain employs TRBV2 and TRBJ2-7; 8 positions match TRBD1. After removal of 6 bases from V and 0 bases from J, the junction contained 10 bases not matched to a gene. This CDR3 has 16 residues. CDR1 SNHLY and CDR2 FYNNEI come from the germline V gene.